This TCR beta chain was identified in a study of cytomegalovirus exposure and HLA in healthy donors. V shed 4 bases, J shed 4 bases, and the junction held 9 bases outside the gene matches. Germline lookup yields CDR1 PRHDT and CDR2 FYEKMQ (reference sequence). The CDR3 runs to 16 residues. The study's findings and limits: Sequencing probably produced one cluster of sequence variants that were highly shared.

The PCR was carried out with 60 Vbeta primers and 13 Jbeta primers. This table comes from immunoSEQ multiplex PCR, and its TCRdb copy is limited to in-frame clones, with some not included. Its table lists about 170,000 clones. On this clone: Its antigen is not known.

Sequenced: PBMCs. The sequence derives from a woman between 18 and 30 years old in good health and CMV-seropositive. The V gene is TRBV13, the J gene TRBJ2-3; TRBD2 matches 9 bases. The CDR3, as DNA: TGTGCCAGCAGCTCCCTTCGACTAGCGGACCCAGATACGCAGTATTTT. Protein product: CASSSLRLADPDTQYF.